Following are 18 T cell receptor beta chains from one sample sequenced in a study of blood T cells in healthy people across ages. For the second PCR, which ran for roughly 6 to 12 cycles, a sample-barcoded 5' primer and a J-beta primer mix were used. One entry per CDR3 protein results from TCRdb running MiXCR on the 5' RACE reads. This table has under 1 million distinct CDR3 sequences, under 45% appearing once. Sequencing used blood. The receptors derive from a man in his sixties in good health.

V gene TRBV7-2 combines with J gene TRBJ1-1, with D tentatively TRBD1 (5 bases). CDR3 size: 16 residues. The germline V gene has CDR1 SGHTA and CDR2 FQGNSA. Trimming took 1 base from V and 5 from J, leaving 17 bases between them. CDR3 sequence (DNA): TGTGCCAGCAGCTTAGTAGGGGCAGGGTTCGGGACTGAAGCTTTCTTT. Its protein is CASSLVGAGFGTEAFF. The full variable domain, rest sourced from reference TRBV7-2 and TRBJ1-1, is GAGVSQSPSNKVTEKGKDVELRCDPISGHTALYWYRQSLGQGLEFLIYFQGNSAPDKSGLPSDRFSAERTGGSVSTLTIQRTQQEDSAVYLCASSLVGAGFGTEAFFGQGTRLTVV.

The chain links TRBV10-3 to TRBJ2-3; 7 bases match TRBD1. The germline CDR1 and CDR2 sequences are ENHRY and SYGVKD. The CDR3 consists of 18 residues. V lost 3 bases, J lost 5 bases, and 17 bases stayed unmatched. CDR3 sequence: CAISEGRANRGRRDTQYF. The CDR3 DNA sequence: TGTGCCATCAGTGAAGGTAGGGCTAACAGGGGACGGCGAGATACGCAGTATTTT.

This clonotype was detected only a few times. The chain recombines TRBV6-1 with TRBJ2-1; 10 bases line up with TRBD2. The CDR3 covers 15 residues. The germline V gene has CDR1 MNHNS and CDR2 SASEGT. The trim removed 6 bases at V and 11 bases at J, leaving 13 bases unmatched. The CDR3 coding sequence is TGTGCCAGCAGAAAAACTAGCGGGGACATTATAAAGCAGTTCTTC. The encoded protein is CASRKTSGDIIKQFF.

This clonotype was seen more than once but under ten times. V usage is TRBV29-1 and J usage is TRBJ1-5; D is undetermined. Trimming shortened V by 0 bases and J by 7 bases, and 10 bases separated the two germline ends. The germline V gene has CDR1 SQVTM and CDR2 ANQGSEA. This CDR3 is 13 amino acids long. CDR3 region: CSVEEALGQPQHF. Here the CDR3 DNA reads TGCAGCGTTGAAGAGGCTCTTGGGCAGCCCCAGCATTTT.

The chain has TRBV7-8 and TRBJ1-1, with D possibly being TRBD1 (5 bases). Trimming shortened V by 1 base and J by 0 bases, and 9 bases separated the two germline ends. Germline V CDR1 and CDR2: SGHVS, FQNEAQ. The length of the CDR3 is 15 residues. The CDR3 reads CASSLEGPMNTEAFF. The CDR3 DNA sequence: TGTGCCAGCAGCTTAGAGGGACCGATGAACACTGAAGCTTTCTTT.

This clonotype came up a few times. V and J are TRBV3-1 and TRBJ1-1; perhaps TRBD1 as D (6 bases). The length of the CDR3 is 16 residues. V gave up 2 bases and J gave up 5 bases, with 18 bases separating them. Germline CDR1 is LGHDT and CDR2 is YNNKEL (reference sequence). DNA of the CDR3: TGTGCCAGCAGCCAACGCCCGACGAGGGGGGAAACTGAAGCTTTCTTT. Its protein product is CASSQRPTRGETEAFF.

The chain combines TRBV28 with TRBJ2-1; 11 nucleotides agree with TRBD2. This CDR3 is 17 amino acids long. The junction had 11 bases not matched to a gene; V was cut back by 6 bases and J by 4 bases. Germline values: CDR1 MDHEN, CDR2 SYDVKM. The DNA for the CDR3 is TGTGCCAGCAGCGTGAGACTAGCGGGGACAGCTTACAATGAGCAGTTCTTC. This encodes CASSVRLAGTAYNEQFF.

The CDR3 here is CASSTPRRGQGANEQYF. CDR3 in DNA: TGTGCCAGCAGTACACCCCGTCGGGGACAGGGGGCCAACGAGCAGTACTTC. V usage is TRBV28 and J usage is TRBJ2-7; 12 nucleotides match TRBD1. This CDR3 is 17 amino acids long. V trimming: 5 bases; J trimming: 5 bases; junction bases outside the gene matches: 13. From germline, CDR1 is MDHEN and CDR2 SYDVKM.

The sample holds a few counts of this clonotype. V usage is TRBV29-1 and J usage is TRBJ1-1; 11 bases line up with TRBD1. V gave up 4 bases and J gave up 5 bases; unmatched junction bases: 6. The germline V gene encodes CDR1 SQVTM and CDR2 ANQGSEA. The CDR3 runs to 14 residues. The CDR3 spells CSVGGQGVRTEAFF. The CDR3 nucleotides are TGCAGCGTTGGGGGACAGGGGGTACGGACTGAAGCTTTCTTT.

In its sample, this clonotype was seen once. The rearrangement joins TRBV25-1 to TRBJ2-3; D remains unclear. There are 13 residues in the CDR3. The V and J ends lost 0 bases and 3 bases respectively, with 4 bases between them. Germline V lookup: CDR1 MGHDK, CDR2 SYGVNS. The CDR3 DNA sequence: TGTGCCAGCAGTGAATATCAAACAGATACGCAGTATTTT. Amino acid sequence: CASSEYQTDTQYF.

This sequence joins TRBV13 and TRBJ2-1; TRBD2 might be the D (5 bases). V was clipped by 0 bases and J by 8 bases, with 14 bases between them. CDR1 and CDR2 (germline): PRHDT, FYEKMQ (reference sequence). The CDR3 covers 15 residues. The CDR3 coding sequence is TGTGCCAGCAGCTTAGGCGGAGTGGGCGGGTATGAGCAGTTCTTC. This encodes CASSLGGVGGYEQFF.

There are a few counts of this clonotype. In DNA form, the CDR3 reads TGTGCCAGCAGTTTATCGCACACTCGACCTGGCTACACCTTC. This codes for CASSLSHTRPGYTF. V gene TRBV27 combines with J gene TRBJ1-2; D is ambiguous. CDR3 length: 14 residues. CDR1 MNHEY and CDR2 SMNVEV come from the germline V gene (reference sequence). With 0 bases removed from V and 7 bases from J, the gap between germline ends came to 12 bases.

CDR3 coding DNA: TGCAGTGCTAGATCACAGGGACGCACAGATACGCAGTATTTT. Its translation: CSARSQGRTDTQYF. This chain connects TRBV20-1 to TRBJ2-3; D possibly corresponds to TRBD1 (6 bases). The CDR3 is 14 amino acids. Trimming pared 2 bases from V and 1 base from J, leaving 10 bases between. Germline V lookup: CDR1 DFQATT, CDR2 SNEGSKA (reference sequence).

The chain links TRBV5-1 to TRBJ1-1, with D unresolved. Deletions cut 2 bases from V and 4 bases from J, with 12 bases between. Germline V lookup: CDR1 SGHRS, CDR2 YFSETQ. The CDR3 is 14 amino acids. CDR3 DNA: TGCGCCAGCAGCTTCGAGAGTTATCGCACTGAAGCTTTCTTT. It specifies CASSFESYRTEAFF.

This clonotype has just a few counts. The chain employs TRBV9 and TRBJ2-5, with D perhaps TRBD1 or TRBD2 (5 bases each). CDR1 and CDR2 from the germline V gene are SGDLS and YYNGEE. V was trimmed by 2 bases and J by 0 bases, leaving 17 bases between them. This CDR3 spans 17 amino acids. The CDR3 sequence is CASSVGVGTGHQETQYF. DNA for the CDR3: TGTGCCAGCAGCGTGGGGGTTGGGACGGGCCACCAAGAGACCCAGTACTTC.

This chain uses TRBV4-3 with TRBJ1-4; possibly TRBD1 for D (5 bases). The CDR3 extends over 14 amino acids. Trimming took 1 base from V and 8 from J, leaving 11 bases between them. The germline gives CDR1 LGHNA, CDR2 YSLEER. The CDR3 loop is CASSQGRGKEKLFF. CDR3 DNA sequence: TGCGCCAGCAGCCAAGGAAGGGGCAAGGAAAAACTGTTTTTT.

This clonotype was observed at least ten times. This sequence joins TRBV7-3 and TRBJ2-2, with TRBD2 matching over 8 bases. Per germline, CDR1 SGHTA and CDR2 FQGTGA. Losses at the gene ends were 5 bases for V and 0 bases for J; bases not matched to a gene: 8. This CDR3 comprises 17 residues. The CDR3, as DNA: TGTGCCAGCAGCCTCCTTCCGGGACTAGCGAACACCGGGGAGCTGTTTTTT. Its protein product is CASSLLPGLANTGELFF.

CDR3 sequence: CATSRGLDSIEGYTF. In nucleotides, the CDR3 is TGTGCCACCAGCAGGGGACTCGACAGTATAGAAGGCTACACCTTC. V and J are TRBV15 and TRBJ1-2, with a weak D call TRBD1 (5 bases). Trimming left V 3 bases short and J 8 bases short, with 19 bases between. There are 15 residues in the CDR3. Germline lookup yields CDR1 LNHNV and CDR2 YYDKDF (reference sequence).